Each of the 17 T cell receptor beta chains below was sequenced from the same sample in a study. From the 5' RACE reads, TCRdb called clonotypes with MiXCR, one entry per CDR3 protein. The sample shows about 46,000 distinct CDR3 sequences, 25% to 35% of them seen only once. The sample taken for sequencing was naive CD4+ T cells sorted from blood. Subset of the sample: naive CD4+ T cells, CD4+CD45RA+CD25-. All receptors come from a female donor with breast cancer.

J is TRBJ2-3 and V is TRBV20-1; 7 bases map to TRBD1. This CDR3 is 13 amino acids long. The germline V gene has CDR1 DFQATT and CDR2 SNEGSKA (reference sequence). V lost 4 bases to trimming and J lost 9 bases; unmatched junction nucleotides: 10. CDR3 in amino acids: CSATEQGSLTQYF. The CDR3 bases are TGCAGTGCTACCGAACAGGGGTCGCTGACGCAGTATTTT.

To note about this clonotype: At one end, the junction sequence differs from germline, possibly due to a read error. The chain uses TRBV7-8 and TRBJ2-1, with D unresolved. Per germline, CDR1 SGHVS and CDR2 FQNEAQ. There are 14 residues in the CDR3. CDR3 region: CASSLVHISNEQIF. The CDR3 coding sequence is TGTGCCAGCAGCTTAGTGCATATTAGCAATGAGCAGATCTTC.

Regarding this clonotype: At one end the junction does not follow the germline gene, possibly because of a read error. The chain employs TRBV27 and TRBJ1-1, with D possibly being TRBD1 (6 bases). Per the germline V gene, CDR1 is MNHEY and CDR2 is SMNVEV (reference sequence). CDR3 size: 14 residues. In nucleotides, the CDR3 is TGTGTCAGCAGTTTCGGGCAGGGGCACACTGAAGCTTTCTTT. Its translation is CVSSFGQGHTEAFF.

This clonotype was seen a handful of times. This chain connects TRBV20-1 to TRBJ1-1, with TRBD1 matching 7 bases. The length of the CDR3 is 13 residues. CDR1 and CDR2 (germline): DFQATT, SNEGSKA (reference sequence). V was pared by 7 bases and J by 6 bases, with 11 bases of the junction left unmatched. In DNA form, the CDR3 reads TGCAGTGGAAGGAGGGGGCAGGGAGCTGAAGCTTTCTTT. Amino acid sequence: CSGRRGQGAEAFF.

Worth noting for this clonotype: The conserved phenylalanine or tryptophan is not found at the CDR3 terminus, so this likely reflects a read error. The V call is TRBV3-1, the J call TRBJ2-3; tentative D call: TRBD2 (5 bases). This CDR3 comprises 11 residues. Germline CDR1 LGHDT, CDR2 YNNKEL (reference sequence). V lost 4 bases, J lost 6 bases, and 5 bases lay in between. CDR3 in DNA: TGTGCCAGCAGCCTAGCGGATACGCAGTATCTT. Protein product: CASSLADTQYL.

J is TRBJ2-1 and V is TRBV29-1, with D possibly being TRBD1 or TRBD2 (5 bases each). This CDR3 is built from 13 residues. Looked up from germline, CDR1 is SQVTM and CDR2 is ANQGSEA. The germline V and J ends were trimmed by 6 bases and 5 bases, with 14 bases remaining between them. This CDR3 is CSVEPGPHNEQFF. The CDR3, as DNA: TGCAGCGTGGAGCCGGGACCTCACAATGAGCAGTTCTTC.

The chain joins TRBV9 to TRBJ2-7; TRBD2 matches at 7 bases. This CDR3 is 14 amino acids long. The germline CDR1 and CDR2 sequences are SGDLS and YYNGEE. The J segment lost 3 bases and the V segment lost 4 bases, leaving 7 bases of the junction unmatched. The DNA for the CDR3 is TGTGCCAGCAGCCCCCGACTAGCCGGCTACGAGCAGTACTTC. This sequence encodes CASSPRLAGYEQYF.

The table lists this clonotype with a few counts. The chain links TRBV5-1 to TRBJ2-3, with D unclear. CDR3 length: 14 amino acids. V dropped 0 bases and J dropped 3 bases, with 8 bases sitting between them. CDR1 and CDR2 (germline): SGHRS, YFSETQ. CDR3 DNA: TGCGCCAGCAGCTTGGCCCCGCAGACAGATACGCAGTATTTT. Translation: CASSLAPQTDTQYF.

This clonotype was recorded at least ten times. The V and J genes are TRBV20-1 and TRBJ1-2; D call uncertain. The CDR3 length is 15 residues. CDR1 is DFQATT and CDR2 is SNEGSKA in the germline V gene (reference sequence). The V and J ends lost 4 bases and 4 bases respectively, with 19 bases between them. The CDR3 here is CSAKPWGYSGYGYTF. The CDR3 nucleotides are TGCAGTGCTAAACCATGGGGATATTCGGGCTATGGCTACACCTTC.

The chain combines TRBV11-2 with TRBJ2-4; TRBD1 is a possible D gene (6 bases). Trimming pared 5 bases from V and 7 bases from J, leaving 9 bases between. Germline lookup yields CDR1 SGHAT and CDR2 FQNNGV. There are 12 residues in the CDR3. CDR3 region: CASSETGNIQYF. DNA for the CDR3: TGTGCCAGCAGCGAAACAGGGAACATTCAGTACTTC.

This clonotype was seen repeatedly, ten times or more. The CDR3 DNA follows: TGCGCCAGCAGCTTGGATATTTTAGGGAGGAACACTGAAGCTTTCTTT. It is translated as CASSLDILGRNTEAFF. V gene TRBV5-1 combines with J gene TRBJ1-1, with D unclear. Germline V gene lookup returns CDR1 SGHRS and CDR2 YFSETQ. CDR3 length: 16 residues. Trimming took 0 bases from V and 1 from J, leaving 13 bases between them.

Concerning this clonotype itself: A read error may produce the germline difference seen at one junction end. The chain joins TRBV30 to TRBJ1-4; 9 bases align to TRBD1. The CDR3 totals 13 residues. Germline assignment: CDR1 GTSNPN and CDR2 SVGIG (reference sequence). CDR3 in DNA: TGTGCCTCACGGGGACAGGGAAACGAAAAACTGTTTTTC. The encoded protein is CASRGQGNEKLFF.

This clonotype was seen a handful of times. The chain carries TRBV7-9 and TRBJ1-1; D not resolved. This CDR3 spans 13 amino acids. Germline CDR1 reads SEHNR; CDR2 reads FQNEAQ (reference sequence). Trimming took off 5 bases at V and 5 bases at J, with 12 bases between the two ends. The CDR3 is CASSLNAETEAFF. CDR3 DNA sequence: TGTGCCAGCAGCCTAAACGCGGAGACTGAAGCTTTCTTT.

The chain employs TRBV20-1 and TRBJ2-7; 9 bases line up with TRBD2. The germline V gene has CDR1 DFQATT and CDR2 SNEGSKA (reference sequence). The CDR3 contains 14 residues. V lost 4 bases and J lost 4; bases outside the gene matches: 8. CDR3 DNA sequence: TGCAGTGCTATTAGTCTAGCGGGGTTATACGAGCAGTACTTC. The encoded protein is CSAISLAGLYEQYF.

This clonotype was picked up a small number of times. The chain is built from TRBV4-1 and TRBJ2-7; 9 nucleotides line up with TRBD1. The CDR3 contains 14 residues. CDR1 is MGHRA and CDR2 is YSYEKL in the germline V gene. V lost 2 bases, J lost 2 bases, and 1 base stayed unmatched. CDR3: CASSQRTGAYEQYF. The DNA of the CDR3 is TGCGCCAGCAGCCAAAGGACAGGGGCCTACGAGCAGTACTTC.

In its sample, this clonotype was seen many times. The chain has TRBV20-1 and TRBJ1-1; D remains unclear. CDR1 and CDR2 from the germline V gene are DFQATT and SNEGSKA (reference sequence). V gave up 5 bases and J gave up 3 bases, with 10 bases separating them. The CDR3 spans 12 residues. The CDR3 sequence is CSAPLGYTEAFF. CDR3 DNA sequence: TGCAGTGCTCCCCTGGGGTACACTGAAGCTTTCTTT.

The V and J genes are TRBV7-9 and TRBJ1-1; possibly TRBD1 for D (5 bases). The V gene's germline CDR1 is SEHNR and CDR2 FQNEAQ (reference sequence). Trimming removed 2 bases at V and 12 bases at J, with 19 bases between. The CDR3 is 14 amino acids. In nucleotides, the CDR3 is TGTGCCAGCAGCTTAATTCCGGCAGGGCCGCGAACTTTCTTT. Its protein is CASSLIPAGPRTFF.